The rows below give T cell receptor beta chains drawn from one sample of a study of shared T cell receptors in the human thymus. The data were produced by immunoSEQ multiplex PCR, yet TCRdb's version contains in-frame clones alone and is incomplete. This table holds over 60,000 clones, about 95% found once. What was sequenced was thymocytes. These receptors all come from a human donor. Both conserved end residues are trimmed from each CDR3.

J,V,CDR3
TRBJ1-1,TRBV4-2,ASSQAWRGGSNTEAF
TRBJ1-2,TRBV7-2,ASSFMRGRSYGYT
TRBJ1-1,TRBV11-2,ASSSLRVMNTEAF
TRBJ2-3,TRBV7-2,ASSSRVAGAHTDTQY
TRBJ2-7,TRBV6-5,ASINRVRTYEQY
TRBJ2-2,TRBV10-3,AISDSGGPYTGELF
TRBJ1-1,TRBV25-1,ASSDYGVGDTEAF
TRBJ2-5,TRBV6-1,ASSEGVSGRPKY
TRBJ1-1,TRBV28,ASSLFLGIEAF
TRBJ2-6,TRBV6-4,ASSVGVPGANVLT
TRBJ2-2,TRBV27,ASSLSGTGELF
TRBJ2-7,TRBV7-3,ASSLKLGPSDTDYLPTYEQY
TRBJ2-7,TRBV7-9,ASSFSGESSYEQY
TRBJ1-5,TRBV7-9,ASSSFKVPGMLNQPQH
TRBJ1-3,TRBV9,ASSSHPGPKREKDTIY
TRBJ2-1,TRBV4-3,ASSQDGGDDTYNEQF
TRBJ1-1,TRBV28,ASSTHKNTEAF
TRBJ1-4,TRBV4-3,ASSQDRTGKTRGNEKLF
TRBJ2-7,TRBV19,ASSRPSGPRDGEYEQY
TRBJ2-5,TRBV18,ASSGGPPREETQY
TRBJ2-1,TRBV6-5,ASSFGLAGPPGQF
TRBJ1-4,TRBV7-6,ASSLAPGYRKEKLF
TRBJ1-5,TRBV4-2,ASSQIRGRYSNQPQH
TRBJ1-5,TRBV6-1,ASSERQKGQPQH
TRBJ2-7,TRBV27,ASSLQSAGRGRFEQY
TRBJ2-7,TRBV11-1,ASSLEPCRRGDSPYEQY
TRBJ1-6,TRBV19,ATRGGLSYNSPLH
TRBJ2-2,TRBV21-1,ASSKKGEGASSNTGELF
TRBJ1-1,TRBV4-3,ASSQDKLRGYDTEAF
TRBJ2-2,TRBV19,ASSPIKAGRPSLNTGELF